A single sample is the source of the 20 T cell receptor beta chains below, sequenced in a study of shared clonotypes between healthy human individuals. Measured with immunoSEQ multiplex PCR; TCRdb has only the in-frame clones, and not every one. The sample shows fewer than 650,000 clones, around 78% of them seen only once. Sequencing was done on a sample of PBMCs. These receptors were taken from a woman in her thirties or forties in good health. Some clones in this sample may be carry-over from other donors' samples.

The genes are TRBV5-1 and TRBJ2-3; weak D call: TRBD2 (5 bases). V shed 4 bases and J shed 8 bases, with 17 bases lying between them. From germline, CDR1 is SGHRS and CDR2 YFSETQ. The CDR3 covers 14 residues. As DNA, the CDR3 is TGCGCCAGCAGCACCTCTTCAGCGGTGGGTACGCAGTATTTT. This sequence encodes CASSTSSAVGTQYF.

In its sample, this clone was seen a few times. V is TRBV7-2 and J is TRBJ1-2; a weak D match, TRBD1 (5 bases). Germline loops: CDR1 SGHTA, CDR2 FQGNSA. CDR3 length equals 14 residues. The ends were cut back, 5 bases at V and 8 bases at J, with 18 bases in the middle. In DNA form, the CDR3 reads TGTGCCAGCAGCCAATCGGCCAGGGTAGGGGGCTACACCTTC. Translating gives CASSQSARVGGYTF.

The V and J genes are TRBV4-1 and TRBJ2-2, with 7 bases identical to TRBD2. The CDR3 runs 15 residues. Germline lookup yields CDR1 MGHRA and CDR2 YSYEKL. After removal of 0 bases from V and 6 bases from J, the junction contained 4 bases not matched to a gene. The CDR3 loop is CASSQDVAGAGELFF. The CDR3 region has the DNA TGCGCCAGCAGCCAAGATGTTGCGGGAGCCGGGGAGCTGTTTTTT.

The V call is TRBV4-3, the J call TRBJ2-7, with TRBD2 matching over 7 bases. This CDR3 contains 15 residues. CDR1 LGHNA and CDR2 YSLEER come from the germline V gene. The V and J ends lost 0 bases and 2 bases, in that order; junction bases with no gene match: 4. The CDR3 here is CASSQEGGGTYEQYF. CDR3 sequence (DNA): TGCGCCAGCAGCCAAGAGGGGGGGGGAACCTACGAGCAGTACTTC.

In nucleotides, the CDR3 is TGTGCCAGCAGCCAAACGGTCGGGACCCAGTACTTC. It encodes CASSQTVGTQYF. J is TRBJ2-5 and V is TRBV28; D gene ambiguous. V was shortened by 6 bases and J by 7 bases, with 12 bases between the two germline ends. Looked up from germline, CDR1 is MDHEN and CDR2 is SYDVKM. This CDR3 region has 12 residues.

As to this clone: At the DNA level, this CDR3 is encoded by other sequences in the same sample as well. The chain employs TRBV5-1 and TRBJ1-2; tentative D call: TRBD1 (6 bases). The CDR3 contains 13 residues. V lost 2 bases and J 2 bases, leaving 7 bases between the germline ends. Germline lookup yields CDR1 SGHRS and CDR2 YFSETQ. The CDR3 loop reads CASSLGGNYGYTF. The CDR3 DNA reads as TGCGCCAGCAGCTTAGGGGGAAACTATGGCTACACCTTC.

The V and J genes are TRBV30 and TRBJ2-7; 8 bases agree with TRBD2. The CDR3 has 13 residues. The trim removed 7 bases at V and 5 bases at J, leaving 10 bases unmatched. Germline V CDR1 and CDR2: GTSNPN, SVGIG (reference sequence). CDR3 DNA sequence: TGTGCCTTCCAGCGGGAGAGTACCCACGAGCAGTACTTC. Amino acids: CAFQRESTHEQYF.

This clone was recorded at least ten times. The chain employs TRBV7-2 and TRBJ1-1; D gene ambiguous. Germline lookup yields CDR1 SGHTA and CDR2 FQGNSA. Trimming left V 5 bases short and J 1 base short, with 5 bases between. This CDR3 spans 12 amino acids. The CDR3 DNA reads TGTGCCAGCAGCCGACAGAACACTGAAGCTTTCTTT. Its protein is CASSRQNTEAFF.

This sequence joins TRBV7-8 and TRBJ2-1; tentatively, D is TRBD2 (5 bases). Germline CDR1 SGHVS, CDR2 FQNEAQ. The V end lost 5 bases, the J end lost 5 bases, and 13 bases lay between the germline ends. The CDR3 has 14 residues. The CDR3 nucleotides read TGTGCCAGCAGCACCCGGACTCGCCACAATGAGCAGTTCTTC. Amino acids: CASSTRTRHNEQFF.

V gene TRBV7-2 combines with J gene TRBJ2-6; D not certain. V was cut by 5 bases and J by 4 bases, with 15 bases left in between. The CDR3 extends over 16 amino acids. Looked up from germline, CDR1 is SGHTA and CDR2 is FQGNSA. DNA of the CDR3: TGTGCCAGCAGCCCCATGAGGTCCTCCGGGGCCAACGTCCTGACTTTC. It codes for CASSPMRSSGANVLTF.

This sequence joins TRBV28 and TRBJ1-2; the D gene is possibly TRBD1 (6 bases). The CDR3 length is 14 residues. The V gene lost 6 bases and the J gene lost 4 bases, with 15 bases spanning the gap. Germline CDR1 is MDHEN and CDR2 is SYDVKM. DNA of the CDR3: TGTGCCAGCAGACAAGACAGGCGGCTCTATGGCTACACCTTC. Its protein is CASRQDRRLYGYTF.

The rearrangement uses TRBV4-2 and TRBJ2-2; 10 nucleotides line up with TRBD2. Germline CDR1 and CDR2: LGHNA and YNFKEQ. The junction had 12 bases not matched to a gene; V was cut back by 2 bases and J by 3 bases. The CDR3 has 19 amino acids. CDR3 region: CASSQKITGTSDYTGELFF. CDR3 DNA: TGTGCCAGCAGCCAAAAAATTACCGGGACTAGCGATTACACCGGGGAGCTGTTTTTT.

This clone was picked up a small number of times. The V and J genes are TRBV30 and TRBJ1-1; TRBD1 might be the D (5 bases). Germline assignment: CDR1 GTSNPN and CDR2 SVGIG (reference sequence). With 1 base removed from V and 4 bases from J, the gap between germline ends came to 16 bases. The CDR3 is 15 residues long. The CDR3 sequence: CAWSGRGTMSTEAFF. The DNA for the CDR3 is TGTGCCTGGAGTGGTCGCGGGACGATGAGCACTGAAGCTTTCTTT.

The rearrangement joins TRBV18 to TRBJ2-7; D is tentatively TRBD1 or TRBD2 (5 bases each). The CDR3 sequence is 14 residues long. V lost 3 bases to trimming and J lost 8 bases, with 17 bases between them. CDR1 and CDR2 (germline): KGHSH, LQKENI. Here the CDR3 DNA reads TGTGCCAGCTCACCGGGGACCCAGGGCCTCCAGCAGTACTTC. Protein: CASSPGTQGLQQYF. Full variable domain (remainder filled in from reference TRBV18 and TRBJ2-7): NAGVMQNPRHLVRRRGQEARLRCSPMKGHSHVYWYRQLPEEGLKFMVYLQKENIIDESGMPKERFSAEFPKEGPSILRIQQVVRGDSAAYFCASSPGTQGLQQYFGPGTRLTVT.

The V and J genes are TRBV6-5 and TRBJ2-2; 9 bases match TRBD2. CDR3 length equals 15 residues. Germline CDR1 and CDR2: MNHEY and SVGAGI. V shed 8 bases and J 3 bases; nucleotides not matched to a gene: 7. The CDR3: CASGRLAGYTGELFF. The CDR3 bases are TGTGCCAGCGGAAGGCTAGCGGGGTACACCGGGGAGCTGTTTTTT.

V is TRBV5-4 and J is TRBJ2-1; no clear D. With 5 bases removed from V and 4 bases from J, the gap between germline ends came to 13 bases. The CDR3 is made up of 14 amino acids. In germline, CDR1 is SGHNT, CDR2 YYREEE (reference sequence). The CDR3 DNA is TGTGCCAGCAGTCCCCAGGCCTCGTACAATGAGCAGTTCTTC. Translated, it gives CASSPQASYNEQFF.

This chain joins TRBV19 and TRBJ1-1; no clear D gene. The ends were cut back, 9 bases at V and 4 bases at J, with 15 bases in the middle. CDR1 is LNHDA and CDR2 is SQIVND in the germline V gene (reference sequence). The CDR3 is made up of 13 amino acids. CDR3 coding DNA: TGTGCCAGCGGGTCCCGGGGTGGCACTGAAGCTTTCTTT. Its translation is CASGSRGGTEAFF.

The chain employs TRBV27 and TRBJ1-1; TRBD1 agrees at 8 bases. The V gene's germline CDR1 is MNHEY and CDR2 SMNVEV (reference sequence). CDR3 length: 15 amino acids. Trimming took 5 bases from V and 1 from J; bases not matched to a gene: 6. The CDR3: CASSPTGDPNTEAFF. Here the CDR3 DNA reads TGTGCCAGCAGTCCGACAGGGGACCCGAACACTGAAGCTTTCTTT.

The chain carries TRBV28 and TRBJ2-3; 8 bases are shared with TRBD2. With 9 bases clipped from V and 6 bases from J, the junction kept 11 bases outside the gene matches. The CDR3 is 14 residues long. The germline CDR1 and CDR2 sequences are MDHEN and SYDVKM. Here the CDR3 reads CASSTSAVMDTQYF. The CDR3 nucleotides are TGTGCCAGTTCGACTAGCGCGGTGATGGATACGCAGTATTTT.

The CDR3 sequence: CASSATGVQPQHF. The CDR3 DNA is TGTGCCAGCAGTGCCACAGGGGTTCAGCCCCAGCATTTT. This chain joins TRBV28 and TRBJ1-5, with 7 nucleotides matching TRBD1. The CDR3 covers 13 residues. Germline assignment: CDR1 MDHEN and CDR2 SYDVKM. J was trimmed by 6 bases and V by 5 bases; bases with no gene match: 4.